One sample yielded the 5 T cell receptor beta chains listed below, sequenced in a study of CD8 T cells in Susac syndrome. Random-hexamer reverse transcription was applied to roughly 0.5 to 1 ug RNA. Using its own MiXCR run on the immunoSEQ multiplex PCR reads, TCRdb lists one record per CDR3 protein. The sample includes 200,000 to 300,000 distinct CDR3 sequences, approximately 92% of them seen just once. The sample comprised CD4+ T cells from PBMCs. The receptor set was obtained from a human donor with multiple sclerosis.

The V gene is TRBV5-6, the J gene TRBJ1-2; TRBD1 matches 9 bases. Germline CDR1 SGHDT, CDR2 YYEEEE. V dropped 2 bases and J dropped 7; count of bases not matched to a gene: 9. This CDR3 has 15 amino acids. CDR3 DNA: TGTGCCAGCAGCTTAGGGGACAGGGAAGGAGCTGGCTACACCTTC. This translates into CASSLGDREGAGYTF.

The gene calls are TRBV20-1 and TRBJ2-3; TRBD1 is a possible D gene (6 bases). V lost 6 bases to trimming and J lost 4 bases, with 11 bases between them. This CDR3 spans 12 amino acids. Germline V gene sequence: CDR1 DFQATT, CDR2 SNEGSKA (reference sequence). The CDR3: CSAEQGSDTQYF. In nucleotides, the CDR3 is TGCAGTGCCGAACAGGGCTCAGATACGCAGTATTTT.

The chain recombines TRBV4-2 with TRBJ2-2, with D possibly matching TRBD2 (5 bases). The CDR3 is 16 residues long. The germline V gene encodes CDR1 LGHNA and CDR2 YNFKEQ. V was clipped by 2 bases and J by 4 bases, with 14 bases between them. The CDR3 nucleotides are TGTGCCAGCAGCCAACACGAGGGCAGAGCCACCGGGGAGCTGTTTTTT. It yields the protein CASSQHEGRATGELFF.

V and J are TRBV25-1 and TRBJ1-5; D is uncertain. This CDR3 comprises 15 residues. V dropped 3 bases and J dropped 9 bases, with 18 bases sitting between them. The V gene's germline CDR1 is MGHDK and CDR2 SYGVNS. The chain's CDR3 is CASSEIEVGSGPQHF. CDR3 bases: TGTGCCAGCAGTGAGATAGAAGTTGGATCGGGGCCCCAGCATTTT.

CDR3 residues: CASSSAPKNIQYF. CDR3 in DNA: TGTGCCAGCAGCTCAGCCCCCAAAAACATTCAGTACTTC. V is TRBV5-6 and J is TRBJ2-4; D gene ambiguous. The germline gives CDR1 SGHDT, CDR2 YYEEEE. The V end was cut by 3 bases, the J end by 2 bases, with 6 bases between. This CDR3 region has 13 residues. The full variable domain, rest sourced from reference TRBV5-6 and TRBJ2-4, is DAGVTQSPTHLIKTRGQQVTLRCSPKSGHDTVSWYQQALGQGPQFIFQYYEEEERQRGNFPDRFSGHQFPNYSSELNVNALLLGDSALYLCASSSAPKNIQYFGAGTRLSVL.